The 5 T cell receptor beta chains below come from one sample, sequenced in a study of response to subunit inactivated influenza vaccine. Each CDR3 protein gets one entry after TCRdb re-called the RT-PCR reads with MiXCR. There are roughly 550,000 distinct CDR3 sequences in the sample; around a quarter occur only once, and approximately 3% lies in the top ten. These records were also assigned to another study, of T cells expressing NK-cell markers. That study adds: The authors generated TCR beta cDNA through 5'RACE template switching with UMIs.

This sample comprised CD4+ T cells sorted from PBMCs, obtained about 11 days after vaccination. These receptor sequences come from a middle-aged man who received an inactivated influenza vaccine.

This clonotype was seen a few times. V usage is TRBV6-5 and J usage is TRBJ2-2, with D unresolved. There are 12 residues in the CDR3. V dropped 3 bases and J dropped 6 bases, with 5 bases sitting between them. CDR1 is MNHEY, CDR2 SVGAGI, per germline. The CDR3 sequence is CASSYPAGELFF. In nucleotides, the CDR3 is TGTGCCAGCAGTTATCCTGCCGGGGAGCTGTTTTTT.

This clonotype has a handful of counts. The chain uses TRBV27 and TRBJ1-1, with 8 bases fitting TRBD1. CDR3 size: 16 residues. Germline V gene sequence: CDR1 MNHEY, CDR2 SMNVEV (reference sequence). V shed 6 bases, J shed 0 bases, and the junction held 9 bases outside the gene matches. The CDR3 reads CASRARTGRLNTEAFF. CDR3 DNA sequence: TGTGCCAGCAGAGCTAGGACAGGGCGGTTGAACACTGAAGCTTTCTTT.

The chain is built from TRBV19 and TRBJ2-7; D call uncertain. Germline V lookup: CDR1 LNHDA, CDR2 SQIVND (reference sequence). The CDR3 runs to 15 residues. The V and J ends lost 7 bases and 5 bases respectively, with 21 bases between them. The CDR3 DNA is TGTGCCAGTACCCCGTCTTATGGTTTTTCCAACGAGCAGTACTTC. It encodes CASTPSYGFSNEQYF.

This chain links TRBV4-1 with TRBJ2-3; 9 bases are shared with TRBD1. Germline CDR1 MGHRA, CDR2 YSYEKL. The J segment lost 1 base and the V segment lost 4 bases, leaving 3 bases of the junction unmatched. The CDR3 length is 15 residues. CDR3 bases: TGCGCCAGCAGCCCCCGGACAGGGGGCACAGATACGCAGTATTTT. Amino acids: CASSPRTGGTDTQYF.

There are a few counts of this clonotype. The chain has TRBV6-5 and TRBJ1-3; D remains ambiguous. Trimming took off 4 bases at V and 6 bases at J, with 10 bases between the two ends. Germline V gene lookup returns CDR1 MNHEY and CDR2 SVGAGI. This CDR3 contains 13 residues. In DNA form, the CDR3 reads TGTGCCAGCAGTTTTTCCGGGGAAAACACCATATATTTT. This sequence encodes CASSFSGENTIYF.